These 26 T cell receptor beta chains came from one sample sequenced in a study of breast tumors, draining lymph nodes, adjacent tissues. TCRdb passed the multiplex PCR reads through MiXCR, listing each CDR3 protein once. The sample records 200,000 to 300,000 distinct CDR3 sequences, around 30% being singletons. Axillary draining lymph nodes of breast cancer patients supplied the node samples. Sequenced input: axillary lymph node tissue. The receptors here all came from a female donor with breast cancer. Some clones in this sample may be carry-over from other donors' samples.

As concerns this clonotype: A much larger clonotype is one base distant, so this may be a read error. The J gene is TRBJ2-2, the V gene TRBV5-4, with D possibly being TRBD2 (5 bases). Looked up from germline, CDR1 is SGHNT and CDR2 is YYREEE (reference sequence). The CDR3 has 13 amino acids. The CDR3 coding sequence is TGTGCCAGCAGCTTGCCAGCAACCGGGGAGCAGTTTTTT. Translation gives CASSLPATGEQFF. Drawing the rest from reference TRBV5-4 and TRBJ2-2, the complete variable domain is ETGVTQSPTHLIKTRGQQVTLRCSSQSGHNTVSWYQQALGQGPQFIFQYYREEENGRGNFPPRFSGLQFPNYSSELNVNALELDDSALYLCASSLPATGEQFFGEGSRLTVL.

DNA of the CDR3: TGTGCCTGGAGTGTCGCTGGGGGCGGTGCAGATACGCAGTATTTT. Translating it yields CAWSVAGGGADTQYF. V gene TRBV30 combines with J gene TRBJ2-3; TRBD1 might be the D (6 bases). The CDR3 covers 15 residues. Germline loops: CDR1 GTSNPN, CDR2 SVGIG (reference sequence). Deletions cut 0 bases from V and 4 bases from J, with 14 bases between.

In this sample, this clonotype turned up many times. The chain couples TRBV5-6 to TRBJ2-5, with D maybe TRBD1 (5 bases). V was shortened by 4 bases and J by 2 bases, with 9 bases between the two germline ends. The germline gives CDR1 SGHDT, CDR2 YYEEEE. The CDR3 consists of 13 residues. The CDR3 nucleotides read TGTGCCAGCAGCACGGACATACAAGAGACCCAGTACTTC. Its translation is CASSTDIQETQYF.

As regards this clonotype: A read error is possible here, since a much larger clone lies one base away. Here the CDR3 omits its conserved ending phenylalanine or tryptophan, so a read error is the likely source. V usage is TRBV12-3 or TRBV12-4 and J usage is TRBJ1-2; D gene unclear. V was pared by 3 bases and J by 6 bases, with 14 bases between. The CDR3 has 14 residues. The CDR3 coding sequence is TGTGCCAGCAGTTTTCAACGGAAAACTAATGGCTACACCCTC. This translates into CASSFQRKTNGYTL.

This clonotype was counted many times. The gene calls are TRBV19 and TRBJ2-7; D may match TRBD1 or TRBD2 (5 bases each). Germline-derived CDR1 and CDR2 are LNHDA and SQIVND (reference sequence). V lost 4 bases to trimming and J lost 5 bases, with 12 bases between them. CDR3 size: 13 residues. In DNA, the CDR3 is TGTGCCAGTAGTACCTCCGGGACCCACGAGCAGTACTTC. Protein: CASSTSGTHEQYF.

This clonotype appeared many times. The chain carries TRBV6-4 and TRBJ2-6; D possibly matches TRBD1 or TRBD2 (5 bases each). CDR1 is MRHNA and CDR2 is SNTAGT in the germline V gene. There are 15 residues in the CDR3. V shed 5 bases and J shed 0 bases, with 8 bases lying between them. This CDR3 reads CASSQGRSGANVLTF. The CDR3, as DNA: TGTGCCAGCAGTCAGGGACGCTCTGGGGCCAACGTCCTGACTTTC.

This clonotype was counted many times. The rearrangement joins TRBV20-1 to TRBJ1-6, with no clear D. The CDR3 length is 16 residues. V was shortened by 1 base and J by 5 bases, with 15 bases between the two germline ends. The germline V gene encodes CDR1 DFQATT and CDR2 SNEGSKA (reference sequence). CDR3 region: CSARAAGSVNNSPLHF. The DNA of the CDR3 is TGCAGTGCTAGAGCCGCCGGGTCAGTGAATAATTCACCCCTCCACTTT.

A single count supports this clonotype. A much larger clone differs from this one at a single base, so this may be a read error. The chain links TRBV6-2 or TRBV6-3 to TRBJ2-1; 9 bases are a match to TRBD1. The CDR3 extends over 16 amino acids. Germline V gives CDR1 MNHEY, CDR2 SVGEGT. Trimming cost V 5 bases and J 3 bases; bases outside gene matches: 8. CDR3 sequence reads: CASSHGTGSYYNEQFF. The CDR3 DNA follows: TGTGCCAGCAGTCACGGGACAGGGTCCTACTACAATGAGCAGTTCTTC.

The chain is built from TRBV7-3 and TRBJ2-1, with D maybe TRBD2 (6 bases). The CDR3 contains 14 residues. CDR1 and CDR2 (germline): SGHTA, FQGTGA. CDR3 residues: CARTVLAGGNEQFF. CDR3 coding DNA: TGTGCTAGAACCGTACTAGCCGGAGGAAATGAGCAGTTCTTC.

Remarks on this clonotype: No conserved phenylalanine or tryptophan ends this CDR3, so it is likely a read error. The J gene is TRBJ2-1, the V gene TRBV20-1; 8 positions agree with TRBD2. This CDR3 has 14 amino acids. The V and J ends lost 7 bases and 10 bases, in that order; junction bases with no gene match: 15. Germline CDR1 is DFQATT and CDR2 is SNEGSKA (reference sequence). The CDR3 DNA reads TGCAGTGTCCCACTCGCTACCTTAGCGGGGGAGCAGTTCCCC. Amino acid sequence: CSVPLATLAGEQFP.

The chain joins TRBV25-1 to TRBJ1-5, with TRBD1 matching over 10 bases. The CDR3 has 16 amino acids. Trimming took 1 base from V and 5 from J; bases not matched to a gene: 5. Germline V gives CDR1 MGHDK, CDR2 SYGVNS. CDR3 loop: CASSEWGGQGYQPQHF. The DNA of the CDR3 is TGTGCCAGCAGTGAATGGGGGGGACAGGGGTATCAGCCCCAGCATTTT.

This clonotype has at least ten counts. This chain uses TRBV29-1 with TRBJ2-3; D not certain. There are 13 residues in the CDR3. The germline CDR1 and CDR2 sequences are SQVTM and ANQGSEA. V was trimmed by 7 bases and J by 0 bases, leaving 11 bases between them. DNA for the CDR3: TGCAGCGCCGGAGCAGCTAGCACAGATACGCAGTATTTT. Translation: CSAGAASTDTQYF.

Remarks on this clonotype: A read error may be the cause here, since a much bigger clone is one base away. In nucleotides, the CDR3 is TGCGCCAGCAGCCCGACAGGGGGCCGAGACACCCAGTACTTC. Its protein product is CASSPTGGRDTQYF. The gene calls are TRBV5-1 and TRBJ2-5; 10 bases match TRBD1. CDR1 SGHRS and CDR2 YFSETQ come from the germline V gene. The CDR3 has 14 amino acids. The J segment lost 8 bases and the V segment lost 4 bases, leaving 8 bases of the junction unmatched.

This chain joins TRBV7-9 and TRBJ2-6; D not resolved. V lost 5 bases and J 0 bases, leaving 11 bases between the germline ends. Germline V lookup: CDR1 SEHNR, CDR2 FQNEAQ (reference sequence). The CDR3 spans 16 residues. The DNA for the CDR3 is TGTGCCAGCAGCGTAAGCAGAGACTCTGGGGCCAACGTCCTGACTTTC. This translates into CASSVSRDSGANVLTF.

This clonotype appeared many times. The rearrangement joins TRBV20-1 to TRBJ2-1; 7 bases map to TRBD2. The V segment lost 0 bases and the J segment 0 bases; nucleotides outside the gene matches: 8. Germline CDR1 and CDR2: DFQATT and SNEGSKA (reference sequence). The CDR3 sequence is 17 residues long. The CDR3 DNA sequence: TGCAGTGCTAGAGATCCCTCAGCGGGAAGCTCCTACAATGAGCAGTTCTTC. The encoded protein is CSARDPSAGSSYNEQFF.

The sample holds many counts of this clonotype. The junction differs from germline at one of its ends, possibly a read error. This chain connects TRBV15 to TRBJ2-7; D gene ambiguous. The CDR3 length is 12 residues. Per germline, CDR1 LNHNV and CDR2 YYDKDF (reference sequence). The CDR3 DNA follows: TGTGCCACCAGCGGAGAGGTCAACGAGCAGTACTTC. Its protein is CATSGEVNEQYF.

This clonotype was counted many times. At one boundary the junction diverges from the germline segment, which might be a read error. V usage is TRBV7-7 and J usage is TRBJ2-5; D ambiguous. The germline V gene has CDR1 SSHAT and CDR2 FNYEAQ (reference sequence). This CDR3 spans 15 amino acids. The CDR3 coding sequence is TGTGCTAGCAGTTCACAGCGAGGTCCGCAAGAGACCCAGTACTTC. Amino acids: CASSSQRGPQETQYF. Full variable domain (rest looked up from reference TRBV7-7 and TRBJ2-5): GAGVSQSPRYKVTKRGQDVTLRCDPISSHATLYWYQQALGQGPEFLTYFNYEAQPDKSGLPSDRFSAERPEGSISTLTIQRTEQRDSAMYRCASSSQRGPQETQYFGPGTRLLVL.

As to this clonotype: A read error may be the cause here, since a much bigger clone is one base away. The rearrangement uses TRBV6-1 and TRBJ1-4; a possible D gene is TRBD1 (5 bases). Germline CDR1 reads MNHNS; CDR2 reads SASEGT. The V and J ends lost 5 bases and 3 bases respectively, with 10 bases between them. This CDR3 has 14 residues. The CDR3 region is CASSQGWANEKLFF. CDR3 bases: TGTGCCAGCAGTCAGGGATGGGCTAATGAAAAACTGTTTTTT.

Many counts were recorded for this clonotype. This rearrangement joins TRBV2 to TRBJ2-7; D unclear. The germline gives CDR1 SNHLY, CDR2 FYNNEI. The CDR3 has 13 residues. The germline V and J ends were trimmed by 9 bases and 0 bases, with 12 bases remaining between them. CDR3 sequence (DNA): TGTGCCAGTCTACAAGCCCTCTCCTACGAGCAGTACTTC. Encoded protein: CASLQALSYEQYF.

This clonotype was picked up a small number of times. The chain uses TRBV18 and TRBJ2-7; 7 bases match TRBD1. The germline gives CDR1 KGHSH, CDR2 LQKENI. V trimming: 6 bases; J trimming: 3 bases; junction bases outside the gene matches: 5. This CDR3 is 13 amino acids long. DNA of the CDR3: TGTGCCAGCTCTGGGACAGCCAACTACGAGCAGTACTTC. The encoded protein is CASSGTANYEQYF.

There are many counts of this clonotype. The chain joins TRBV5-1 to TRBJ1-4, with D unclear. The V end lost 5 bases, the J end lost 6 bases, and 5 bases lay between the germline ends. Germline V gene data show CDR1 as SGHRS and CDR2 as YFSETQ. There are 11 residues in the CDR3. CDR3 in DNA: TGCGCCAGCAGGAGGGATGAAAAACTGTTTTTT. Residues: CASRRDEKLFF.

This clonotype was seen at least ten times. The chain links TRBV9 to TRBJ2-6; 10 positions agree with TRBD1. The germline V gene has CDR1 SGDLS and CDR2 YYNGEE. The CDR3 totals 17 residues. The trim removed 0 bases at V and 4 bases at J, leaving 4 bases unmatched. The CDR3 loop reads CASSVVTGGLGANVLTF. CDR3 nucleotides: TGTGCCAGCAGCGTAGTGACAGGGGGCTTGGGGGCCAACGTCCTGACTTTC.

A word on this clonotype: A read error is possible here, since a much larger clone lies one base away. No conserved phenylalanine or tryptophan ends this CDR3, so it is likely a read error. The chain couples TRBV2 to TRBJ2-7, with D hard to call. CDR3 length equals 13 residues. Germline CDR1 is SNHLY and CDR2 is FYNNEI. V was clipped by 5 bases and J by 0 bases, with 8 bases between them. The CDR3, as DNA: TGTGCCAGCAGTCCCCAGAGCTCCTACGAGCAGTACCTC. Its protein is CASSPQSSYEQYL.

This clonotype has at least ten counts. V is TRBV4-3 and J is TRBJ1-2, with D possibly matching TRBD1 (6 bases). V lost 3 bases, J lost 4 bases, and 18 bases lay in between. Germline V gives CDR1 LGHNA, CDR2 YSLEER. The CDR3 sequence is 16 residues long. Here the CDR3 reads CASSQQNEGVVYGYTF. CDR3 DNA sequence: TGCGCCAGCAGCCAGCAGAATGAGGGGGTGGTCTATGGCTACACCTTC.

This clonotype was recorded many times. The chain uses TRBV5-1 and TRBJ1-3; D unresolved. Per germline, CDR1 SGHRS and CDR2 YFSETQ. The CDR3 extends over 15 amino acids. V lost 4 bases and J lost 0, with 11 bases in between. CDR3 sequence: CASSNGVSSGNTIYF. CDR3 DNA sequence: TGCGCCAGCAGCAACGGGGTTTCCTCTGGAAACACCATATATTTT.

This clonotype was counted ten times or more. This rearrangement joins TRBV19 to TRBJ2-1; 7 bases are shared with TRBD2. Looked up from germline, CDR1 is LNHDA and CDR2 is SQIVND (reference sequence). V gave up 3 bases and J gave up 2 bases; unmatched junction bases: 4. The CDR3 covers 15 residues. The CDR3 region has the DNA TGTGCCAGTAGTATGGGCCTAGCGGCCTACAATGAGCAGTTCTTC. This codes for CASSMGLAAYNEQFF.